This TCR beta chain was identified during a study of shared clonotypes between healthy human individuals. It was across several immunoSEQ plates that each subset's genomic DNA was evenly split. This table comes from immunoSEQ multiplex PCR, and its TCRdb copy is limited to in-frame clones, with some not included. The sample has some 2,100,000 clones, 90% to 97% seen once. The CDR3 length is 14 residues. CDR1 is GTSNPN, CDR2 SVGIG, per germline (reference sequence). V was clipped by 5 bases and J by 0 bases, with 11 bases between them. This receptor was taken from a man between 18 and 35 years old in good health. The chain recombines TRBV30 with TRBJ1-3; a possible D gene is TRBD1 (5 bases). What was sequenced was naive CD4+ T cells sorted from blood. Sample subset: CD45RA+ positively selected. CDR3 sequence: CAWEGTDSGNTIYF. CDR3 nucleotides: TGTGCCTGGGAGGGGACTGACTCTGGAAACACCATATATTTT.